Below, 23 T cell receptor beta chains from the same sample are listed, as sequenced in a study of cytomegalovirus exposure and HLA in healthy donors. Vbeta (60) and Jbeta (13) primers were used in the PCR. The table came from immunoSEQ multiplex PCR; TCRdb's copy has only in-frame clones and leaves some out. The data contain more than 95,000 clones, around 85% of them seen just once; the ten biggest clones take up about 6.9%. Sequenced sample: PBMCs. The receptors shown here come from a man aged 25 to 40 in good health and CMV-seropositive.

The chain is built from TRBV10-3 and TRBJ1-1; D is unresolved. The germline gives CDR1 ENHRY, CDR2 SYGVKD. The CDR3 has 13 amino acids. V was shortened by 2 bases and J by 1 base, with 5 bases between the two germline ends. As DNA, the CDR3 is TGTGCCATCAGTGAGATAGCGAACACTGAAGCTTTCTTT. Translated, it gives CAISEIANTEAFF.

The V gene is TRBV18, the J gene TRBJ1-2; TRBD1 matches at 8 bases. V dropped 0 bases and J dropped 7; count of bases not matched to a gene: 4. The CDR3 length is 14 residues. Germline CDR1 and CDR2: KGHSH and LQKENI. In nucleotides, the CDR3 is TGTGCCAGCTCACCACCGGCGACAGGGGTTGGCTACACCTTC. Translating gives CASSPPATGVGYTF.

V and J are TRBV18 and TRBJ2-7; perhaps TRBD2 as D (5 bases). In germline, CDR1 is KGHSH, CDR2 LQKENI. This CDR3 is 14 amino acids long. The V end was cut by 3 bases, the J end by 1 base, with 10 bases between. CDR3 residues: CASSPSGGSYEQYF. CDR3 nucleotides: TGTGCCAGCTCACCCTCAGGCGGGTCCTACGAGCAGTACTTC.

The chain uses TRBV4-3 and TRBJ2-2, with D hard to call. Germline assignment: CDR1 LGHNA and CDR2 YSLEER. The CDR3 loop spans 15 amino acids. Trimming removed 6 bases from V and 1 base from J, with 12 bases in between. The CDR3 DNA is TGCGCCAGCAGATACTCGAACCAGAACACCGGGGAGCTGTTTTTT. Translation: CASRYSNQNTGELFF.

This chain connects TRBV5-1 to TRBJ1-6; D unclear. In germline, CDR1 is SGHRS, CDR2 YFSETQ. CDR3 length: 18 amino acids. Deletions cut 1 base from V and 2 bases from J, with 16 bases between. CDR3 amino acids: CASSLIQRGLAYNSPLHF. As DNA, the CDR3 is TGCGCCAGCAGCTTGATTCAGCGGGGTTTGGCCTATAATTCACCCCTCCACTTT.

The chain combines TRBV28 with TRBJ1-5; possible D gene TRBD1, 6 bases. This CDR3 has 16 residues. Germline loops: CDR1 MDHEN, CDR2 SYDVKM. V was clipped by 9 bases and J by 0 bases, with 18 bases between them. The CDR3 DNA reads as TGTGCCAGTTCAGGGGCCCCAAGTTATAGCAATCAGCCCCAGCATTTT. Translation: CASSGAPSYSNQPQHF.

This clone has just a few counts. The chain couples TRBV5-5 to TRBJ1-5; the D gene is possibly TRBD1 (6 bases). The V gene's germline CDR1 is SGHKS and CDR2 YYEKEE (reference sequence). This CDR3 contains 14 residues. V lost 4 bases, J lost 8 bases, and 16 bases lay in between. CDR3 sequence reads: CASSPLQGMEPQHF. DNA of the CDR3: TGTGCCAGCAGCCCACTACAGGGTATGGAGCCCCAGCATTTT.

This chain connects TRBV19 to TRBJ1-2; no clear D gene. Germline V CDR1 and CDR2: LNHDA, SQIVND (reference sequence). Trimming removed 6 bases from V and 3 bases from J, with 11 bases in between. The CDR3 has 13 amino acids. The CDR3 loop reads CASRFGIYYGYTF. CDR3 coding DNA: TGTGCCAGTAGGTTTGGCATCTACTATGGCTACACCTTC. Together with reference TRBV19 and TRBJ1-2, the CDR3 gives the full variable domain: DGGITQSPKYLFRKEGQNVTLSCEQNLNHDAMYWYRQDPGQGLRLIYYSQIVNDFQKGDIAEGYSVSREKKESFPLTVTSAQKNPTAFYLCASRFGIYYGYTFGSGTRLTVV.

This rearrangement joins TRBV7-9 to TRBJ2-7; D perhaps matches TRBD1 (6 bases). Germline V gene sequence: CDR1 SEHNR, CDR2 FQNEAQ (reference sequence). Between the trimmed V and J ends, which lost 1 base and 5 bases, there was a span of 15 bases. The CDR3 is 15 residues long. The DNA for the CDR3 is TGTGCCAGCAGCTTAGTAGAGGCAGGGGTGGACGAGCAGTACTTC. Translation gives CASSLVEAGVDEQYF. Together with reference TRBV7-9 and TRBJ2-7, the CDR3 gives the full variable domain: DTGVSQNPRHKITKRGQNVTFRCDPISEHNRLYWYRQTLGQGPEFLTYFQNEAQLEKSRLLSDRFSAERPKGSFSTLEIQRTEQGDSAMYLCASSLVEAGVDEQYFGPGTRLTVT.

CDR3 sequence reads: CASSVGRGYGYTF. Here the CDR3 DNA reads TGTGCCAGCAGCGTCGGCAGGGGGTATGGCTACACCTTC. The rearrangement joins TRBV9 to TRBJ1-2; 7 bases map to TRBD1. Trimming took 2 bases from V and 5 from J; bases not matched to a gene: 3. The CDR3 spans 13 residues. Germline V gene lookup returns CDR1 SGDLS and CDR2 YYNGEE.

This clone was detected only a few times. The V gene is TRBV4-1, the J gene TRBJ1-3, with TRBD1 identical over 7 bases. J was trimmed by 4 bases and V by 0 bases; bases with no gene match: 6. This CDR3 has 16 amino acids. Germline CDR1 is MGHRA and CDR2 is YSYEKL. CDR3 in DNA: TGCGCCAGCAGCCAAGATAGGCAGGGGGGCGGAAACACCATATATTTT. It codes for CASSQDRQGGGNTIYF.

The rearrangement joins TRBV30 to TRBJ1-1; 7 bases line up with TRBD1. CDR3 length: 14 amino acids. Per the germline V gene, CDR1 is GTSNPN and CDR2 is SVGIG (reference sequence). Trimming removed 4 bases from V and 0 bases from J; junction bases left unmatched: 5. In DNA, the CDR3 is TGTGCCTGGATAGGGGGCCCACTGAACACTGAAGCTTTCTTT. Translating it yields CAWIGGPLNTEAFF. Based on the CDR3 plus reference TRBV30 and TRBJ1-1, the full variable domain is SQTIHQWPATLVQPVGSPLSLECTVEGTSNPNLYWYRQAAGRGLQLLFYSVGIGQISSEVPQNLSASRPQDRQFILSSKKLLLSDSGFYLCAWIGGPLNTEAFFGQGTRLTVV.

Here the CDR3 DNA reads TGTGCCAGCAGTTACTTGGGGGCGTCTGGGGCCAACGTCCTGACTTTC. This codes for CASSYLGASGANVLTF. The chain recombines TRBV6-5 with TRBJ2-6, with D tentatively TRBD1 (6 bases). Trimming shortened V by 1 base and J by 1 base, and 8 bases separated the two germline ends. This CDR3 is built from 16 residues. Germline V gene sequence: CDR1 MNHEY, CDR2 SVGAGI.

J is TRBJ1-2 and V is TRBV27; the D gene is possibly TRBD1 (6 bases). The CDR3 has 15 amino acids. The germline CDR1 and CDR2 sequences are MNHEY and SMNVEV (reference sequence). Trimming removed 6 bases from V and 7 bases from J, with 21 bases in between. The CDR3 region is CASSGRGGRMGGYTF. DNA for the CDR3: TGTGCCAGCAGCGGTCGAGGGGGAAGGATGGGTGGCTACACCTTC.

This chain connects TRBV19 to TRBJ2-7; a possible D gene is TRBD2 (5 bases). Germline V gives CDR1 LNHDA, CDR2 SQIVND (reference sequence). The V and J ends lost 1 base and 7 bases respectively, with 11 bases between them. The CDR3 spans 13 residues. As DNA, the CDR3 is TGTGCCAGTAGTATAGCCCCCGGGGAGGAGCAGTACTTC. Encoded protein: CASSIAPGEEQYF. The whole variable domain, filled in from reference TRBV19 and TRBJ2-7, reads DGGITQSPKYLFRKEGQNVTLSCEQNLNHDAMYWYRQDPGQGLRLIYYSQIVNDFQKGDIAEGYSVSREKKESFPLTVTSAQKNPTAFYLCASSIAPGEEQYFGPGTRLTVT.

The rearrangement uses TRBV5-1 and TRBJ2-5; 14 bases are shared with TRBD2. Germline V gene lookup returns CDR1 SGHRS and CDR2 YFSETQ. V shed 4 bases and J 1 base; nucleotides not matched to a gene: 6. The CDR3 extends over 17 amino acids. In DNA form, the CDR3 reads TGCGCCAGCAGCCCATGGACTAGCGGGGGGCTCCAAGAGACCCAGTACTTC. This sequence encodes CASSPWTSGGLQETQYF.

The chain carries TRBV7-6 and TRBJ2-7; 10 nucleotides agree with TRBD1. This CDR3 region has 18 residues. CDR1 is SGHVS, CDR2 FNYEAQ, per germline. V shed 2 bases and J 7 bases; nucleotides not matched to a gene: 17. CDR3 coding DNA: TGTGCCAGCAGCTTACGTCCTGGGAATGGACAGGGGGTTTCAGAGCAGTACTTC. Its translation is CASSLRPGNGQGVSEQYF.

This clone was recorded once. V gene TRBV29-1 combines with J gene TRBJ2-3, with D perhaps matching TRBD1 (5 bases). Germline assignment: CDR1 SQVTM and CDR2 ANQGSEA. The CDR3 is 14 amino acids. V was cut by 7 bases and J by 4 bases, with 18 bases left in between. CDR3 DNA sequence: TGCAGCGGTATCGACCAGGGTTCGGCAGATACGCAGTATTTT. The encoded protein is CSGIDQGSADTQYF.

The CDR3 sequence is CASSLATGPYEQYF. CDR3 nucleotide sequence: TGCGCCAGCAGCTTGGCCACAGGGCCCTACGAGCAGTACTTC. The chain links TRBV5-1 to TRBJ2-5, with D perhaps TRBD1 (6 bases). The closer fit of TRBJ2-7 to the DNA end suggests the J call may be wrong. Per the germline V gene, CDR1 is SGHRS and CDR2 is YFSETQ. The CDR3 totals 14 residues.

The chain has TRBV4-1 and TRBJ1-4; 8 positions match TRBD1. The CDR3 consists of 17 residues. The trim removed 4 bases at V and 5 bases at J, leaving 12 bases unmatched. Germline CDR1 and CDR2: MGHRA and YSYEKL. CDR3 in amino acids: CASSLTGVGRGNEKLFF. For the CDR3, the DNA is TGCGCCAGCAGCCTGACAGGGGTTGGGAGGGGGAATGAAAAACTGTTTTTT.

This chain links TRBV4-1 with TRBJ2-1; 9 nucleotides align to TRBD2. Germline CDR1 reads MGHRA; CDR2 reads YSYEKL. This CDR3 spans 17 amino acids. With 0 bases clipped from V and 8 bases from J, the junction kept 11 bases outside the gene matches. CDR3 sequence reads: CASSQEPGAGGIYEQFF. The CDR3 DNA sequence: TGCGCCAGCAGCCAAGAGCCTGGAGCGGGGGGAATCTATGAGCAGTTCTTC.

V and J are TRBV6-4 and TRBJ1-2; tentatively, D is TRBD1 (5 bases). In germline, CDR1 is MRHNA, CDR2 SNTAGT. This CDR3 is built from 14 residues. Trimming shortened V by 11 bases and J by 7 bases, and 23 bases separated the two germline ends. CDR3 nucleotides: TGTGCCCGCCGGGGCGGGGTTCTACGGAGTGGCTACACCTTC. Its protein product is CARRGGVLRSGYTF.

The chain combines TRBV10-3 with TRBJ2-2, with 10 bases matching TRBD1. The V segment lost 11 bases and the J segment 2 bases; nucleotides outside the gene matches: 11. The germline gives CDR1 ENHRY, CDR2 SYGVKD. This CDR3 is 16 amino acids long. The chain's CDR3 is CAVLRGTGVNTGELFF. The CDR3 DNA follows: TGTGCCGTACTTCGCGGGACAGGGGTTAACACCGGGGAGCTGTTTTTT.